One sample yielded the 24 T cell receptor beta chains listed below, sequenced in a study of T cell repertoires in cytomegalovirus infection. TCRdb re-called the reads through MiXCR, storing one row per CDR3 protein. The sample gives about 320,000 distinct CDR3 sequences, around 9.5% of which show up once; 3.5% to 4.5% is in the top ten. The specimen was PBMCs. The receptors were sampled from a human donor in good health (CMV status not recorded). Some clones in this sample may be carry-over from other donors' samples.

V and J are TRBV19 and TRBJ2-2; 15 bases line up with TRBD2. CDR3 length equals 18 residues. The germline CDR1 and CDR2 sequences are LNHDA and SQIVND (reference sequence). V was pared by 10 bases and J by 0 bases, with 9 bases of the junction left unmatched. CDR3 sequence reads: CATRGTSGGYSNTGELFF. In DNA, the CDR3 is TGTGCCACGCGCGGGACTAGCGGGGGGTACTCGAACACCGGGGAGCTGTTTTTT.

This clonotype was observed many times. The CDR3 coding sequence is TGTGCCAGCAGCAAGGGACGGTTGAACACTGAAGCTTTCTTT. It is translated as CASSKGRLNTEAFF. J is TRBJ1-1 and V is TRBV7-2, with D possibly matching TRBD1 (5 bases). Trimming left V 5 bases short and J 0 bases short, with 10 bases between. The CDR3 has 14 residues. Germline CDR1 and CDR2: SGHTA and FQGNSA.

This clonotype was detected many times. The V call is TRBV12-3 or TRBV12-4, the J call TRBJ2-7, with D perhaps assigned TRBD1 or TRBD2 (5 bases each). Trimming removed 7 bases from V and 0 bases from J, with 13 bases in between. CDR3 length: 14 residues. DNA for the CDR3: TGTGCCAGCAAAGAGGGACCGAGCTCCTACGAGCAGTACTTC. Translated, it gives CASKEGPSSYEQYF.

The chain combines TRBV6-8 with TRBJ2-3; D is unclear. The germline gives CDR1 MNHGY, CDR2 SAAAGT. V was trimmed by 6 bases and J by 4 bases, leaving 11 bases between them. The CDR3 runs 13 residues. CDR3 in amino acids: CASSRVYADTQYF. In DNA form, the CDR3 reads TGTGCCAGCAGCAGAGTCTACGCAGATACGCAGTATTTT.

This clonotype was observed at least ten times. Written as DNA, the CDR3 is TGTGCCAGCAGCCCGATGGGCAGCGCATACGAGCAGTACTTC. Translated: CASSPMGSAYEQYF. V gene TRBV7-2 combines with J gene TRBJ2-7, with no clear D. This CDR3 is 14 amino acids long. Trimming left V 5 bases short and J 4 bases short, with 15 bases between. CDR1 is SGHTA, CDR2 FQGNSA, per germline.

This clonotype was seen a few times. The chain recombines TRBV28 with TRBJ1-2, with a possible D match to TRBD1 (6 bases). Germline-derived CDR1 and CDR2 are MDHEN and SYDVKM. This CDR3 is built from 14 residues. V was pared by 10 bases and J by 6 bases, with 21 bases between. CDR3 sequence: CATQRGGRSDGYTF. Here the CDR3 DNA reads TGTGCCACCCAAAGGGGGGGGCGCTCGGATGGCTACACCTTC.

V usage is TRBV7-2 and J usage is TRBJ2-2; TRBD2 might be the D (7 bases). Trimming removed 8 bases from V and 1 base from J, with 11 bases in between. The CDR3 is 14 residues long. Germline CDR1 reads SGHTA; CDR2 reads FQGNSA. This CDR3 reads CASGLGGNTGELFF. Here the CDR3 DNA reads TGTGCCAGCGGACTAGGGGGGAACACCGGGGAGCTGTTTTTT. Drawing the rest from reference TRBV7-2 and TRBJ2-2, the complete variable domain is GAGVSQSPSNKVTEKGKDVELRCDPISGHTALYWYRQSLGQGLEFLIYFQGNSAPDKSGLPSDRFSAERTGGSVSTLTIQRTQQEDSAVYLCASGLGGNTGELFFGEGSRLTVL.

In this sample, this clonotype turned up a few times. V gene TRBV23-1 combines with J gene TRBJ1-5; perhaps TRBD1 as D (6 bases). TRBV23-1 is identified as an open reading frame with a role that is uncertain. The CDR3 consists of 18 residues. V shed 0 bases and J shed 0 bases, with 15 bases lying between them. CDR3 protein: CASSQSLDRKHSNQPQHF. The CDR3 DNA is TGCGCCAGCAGTCAATCCCTCGACAGGAAGCATAGCAATCAGCCCCAGCATTTT.

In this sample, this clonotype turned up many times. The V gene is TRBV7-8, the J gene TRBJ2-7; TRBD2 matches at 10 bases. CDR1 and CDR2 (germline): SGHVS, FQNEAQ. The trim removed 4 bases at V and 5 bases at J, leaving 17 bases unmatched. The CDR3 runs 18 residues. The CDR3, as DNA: TGTGCCAGCAGCTCGGTAGCGGGAGGCAACCCTTTTGGCGACGAGCAGTACTTC. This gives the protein CASSSVAGGNPFGDEQYF.

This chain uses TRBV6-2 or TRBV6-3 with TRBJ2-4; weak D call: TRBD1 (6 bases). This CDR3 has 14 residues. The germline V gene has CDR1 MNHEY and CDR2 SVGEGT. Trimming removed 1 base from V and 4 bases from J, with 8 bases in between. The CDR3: CASSYLGGKNIQYF. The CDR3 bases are TGTGCCAGCAGTTACTTAGGGGGTAAAAACATTCAGTACTTC.

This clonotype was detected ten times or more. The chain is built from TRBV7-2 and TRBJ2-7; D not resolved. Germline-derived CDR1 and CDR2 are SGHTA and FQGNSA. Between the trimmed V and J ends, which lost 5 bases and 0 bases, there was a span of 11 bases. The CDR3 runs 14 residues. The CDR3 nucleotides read TGTGCCAGCAGCGCCTCGCACTACTCCTACGAGCAGTACTTC. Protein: CASSASHYSYEQYF.

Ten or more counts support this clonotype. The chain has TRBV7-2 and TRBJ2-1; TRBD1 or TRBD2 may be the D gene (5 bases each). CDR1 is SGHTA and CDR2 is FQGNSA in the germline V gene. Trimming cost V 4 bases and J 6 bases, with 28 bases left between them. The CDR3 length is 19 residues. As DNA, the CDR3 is TGTGCCAGCAGCTACAAATTATCGGGACGTCTGAAACCTCTCAATGAGCAGTTCTTC. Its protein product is CASSYKLSGRLKPLNEQFF.

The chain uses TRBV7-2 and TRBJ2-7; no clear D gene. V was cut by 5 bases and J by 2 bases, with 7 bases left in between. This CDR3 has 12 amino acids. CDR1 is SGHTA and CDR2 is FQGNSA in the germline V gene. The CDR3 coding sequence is TGTGCCAGCAGCCCCCCTACCTACGAGCAGTACTTC. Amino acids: CASSPPTYEQYF.

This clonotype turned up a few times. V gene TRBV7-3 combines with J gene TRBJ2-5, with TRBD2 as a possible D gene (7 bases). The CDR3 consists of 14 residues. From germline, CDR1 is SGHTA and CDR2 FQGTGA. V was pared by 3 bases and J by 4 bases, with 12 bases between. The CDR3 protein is CASSFGGPGETQYF. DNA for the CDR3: TGTGCCAGCAGCTTCGGGGGGCCCGGAGAGACCCAGTACTTC. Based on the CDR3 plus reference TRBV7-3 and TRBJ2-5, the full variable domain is GAGVSQTPSNKVTEKGKYVELRCDPISGHTALYWYRQSLGQGPEFLIYFQGTGAADDSGLPNDRFFAVRPEGSVSTLKIQRTERGDSAVYLCASSFGGPGETQYFGPGTRLLVL.

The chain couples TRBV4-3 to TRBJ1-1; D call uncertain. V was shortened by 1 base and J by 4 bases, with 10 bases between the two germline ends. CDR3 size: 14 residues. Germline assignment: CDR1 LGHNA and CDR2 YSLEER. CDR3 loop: CASSQGRVSTEAFF. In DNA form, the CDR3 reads TGCGCCAGCAGCCAAGGGAGGGTGTCCACTGAAGCTTTCTTT.

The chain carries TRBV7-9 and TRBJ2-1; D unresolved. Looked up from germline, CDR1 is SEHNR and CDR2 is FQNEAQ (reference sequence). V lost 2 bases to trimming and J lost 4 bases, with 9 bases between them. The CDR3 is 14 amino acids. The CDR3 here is CASSLKGPYNEQFF. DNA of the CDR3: TGTGCCAGCAGCTTAAAGGGTCCTTACAATGAGCAGTTCTTC. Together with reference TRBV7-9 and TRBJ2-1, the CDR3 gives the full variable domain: DTGVSQNPRHKITKRGQNVTFRCDPISEHNRLYWYRQTLGQGPEFLTYFQNEAQLEKSRLLSDRFSAERPKGSFSTLEIQRTEQGDSAMYLCASSLKGPYNEQFFGPGTRLTVL.

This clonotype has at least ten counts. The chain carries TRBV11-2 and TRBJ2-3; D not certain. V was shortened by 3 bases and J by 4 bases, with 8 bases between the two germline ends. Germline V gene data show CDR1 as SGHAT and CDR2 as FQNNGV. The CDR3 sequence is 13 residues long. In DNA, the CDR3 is TGTGCCAGCAGCTTGTTGTGGGCAGATACGCAGTATTTT. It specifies CASSLLWADTQYF.

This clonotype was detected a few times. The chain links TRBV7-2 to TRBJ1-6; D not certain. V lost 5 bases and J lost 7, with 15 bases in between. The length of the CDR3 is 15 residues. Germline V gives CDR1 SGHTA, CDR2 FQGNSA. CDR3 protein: CASSLTGQGNSPLHF. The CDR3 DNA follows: TGTGCCAGCAGCCTGACCGGGCAAGGGAATTCACCCCTCCACTTT. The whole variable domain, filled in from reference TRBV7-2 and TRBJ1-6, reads GAGVSQSPSNKVTEKGKDVELRCDPISGHTALYWYRQSLGQGLEFLIYFQGNSAPDKSGLPSDRFSAERTGGSVSTLTIQRTQQEDSAVYLCASSLTGQGNSPLHFGNGTRLTVT.

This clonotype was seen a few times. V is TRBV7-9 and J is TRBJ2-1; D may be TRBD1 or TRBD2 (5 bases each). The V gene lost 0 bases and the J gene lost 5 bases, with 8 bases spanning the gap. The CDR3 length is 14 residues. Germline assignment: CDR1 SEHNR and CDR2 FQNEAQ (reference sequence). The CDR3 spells CASSLAGANNEQFF. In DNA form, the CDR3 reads TGTGCCAGCAGCTTAGCCGGGGCCAACAATGAGCAGTTCTTC. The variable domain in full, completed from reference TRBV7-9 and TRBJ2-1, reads DTGVSQNPRHKITKRGQNVTFRCDPISEHNRLYWYRQTLGQGPEFLTYFQNEAQLEKSRLLSDRFSAERPKGSFSTLEIQRTEQGDSAMYLCASSLAGANNEQFFGPGTRLTVL.

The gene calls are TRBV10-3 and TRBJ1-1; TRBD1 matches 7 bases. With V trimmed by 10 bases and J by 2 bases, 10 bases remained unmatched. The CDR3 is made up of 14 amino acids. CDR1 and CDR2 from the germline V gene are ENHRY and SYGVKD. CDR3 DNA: TGTGCCACCAGGGACAGAGAAAGAAACACTGAAGCTTTCTTT. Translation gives CATRDRERNTEAFF.

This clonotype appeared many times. The CDR3 nucleotides read TGCAGACGCCACAGGGGTAGCAATCAGCCCCAGCATTTT. Translated, it gives CRRHRGSNQPQHF. The chain uses TRBV20-1 and TRBJ1-5; TRBD1 aligns across 7 bases. CDR3 size: 13 residues. The V gene's germline CDR1 is DFQATT and CDR2 SNEGSKA (reference sequence).

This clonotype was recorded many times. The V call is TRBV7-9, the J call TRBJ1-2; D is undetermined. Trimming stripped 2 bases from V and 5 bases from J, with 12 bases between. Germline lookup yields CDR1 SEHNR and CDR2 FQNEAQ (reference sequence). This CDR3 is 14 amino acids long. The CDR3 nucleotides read TGTGCCAGCAGCTTACAATGGACGGAGTATGGCTACACCTTC. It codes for CASSLQWTEYGYTF.

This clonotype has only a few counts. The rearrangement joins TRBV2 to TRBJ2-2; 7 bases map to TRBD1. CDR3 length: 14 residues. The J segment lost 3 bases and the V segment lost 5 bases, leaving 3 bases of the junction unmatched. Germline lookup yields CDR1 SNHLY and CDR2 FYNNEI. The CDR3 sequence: CASSIGGDTGELFF. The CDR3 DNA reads TGTGCCAGCAGTATAGGGGGCGACACCGGGGAGCTGTTTTTT.

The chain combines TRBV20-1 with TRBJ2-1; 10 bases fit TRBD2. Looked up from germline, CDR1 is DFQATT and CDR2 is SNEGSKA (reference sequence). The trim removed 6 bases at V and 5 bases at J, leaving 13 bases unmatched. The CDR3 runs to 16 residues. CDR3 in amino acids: CSAQKRSGGAHNEQFF. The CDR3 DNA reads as TGCAGTGCCCAAAAAAGGAGCGGGGGGGCCCACAATGAGCAGTTCTTC.